A single sample gave rise to the 30 T cell receptor beta chains below, sequenced in a study of shared clonotypes between healthy human individuals. Measured with immunoSEQ multiplex PCR; TCRdb has only the in-frame clones, and not every one. The sample gives 550,000 to 800,000 clones, 80% to 95% of which show up once; about a third is in the top ten. Sequenced input: memory CD8+ T cells from PBMCs. The subset is: CD45RO+ cells pooled with CCR7-negative TemRA cells. The source is a man between 18 and 29 years old in good health. Some clones in this sample may be carry-over from other donors' samples.

This clone has a single count. The genes are TRBV6-5 and TRBJ2-1; 8 bases line up with TRBD2. Losses at the gene ends were 5 bases for V and 6 bases for J; bases not matched to a gene: 9. The CDR3 covers 15 residues. Germline CDR1 MNHEY, CDR2 SVGAGI. The CDR3 spells CASSHGLAGSNEQFF. The CDR3 DNA is TGTGCCAGCAGTCATGGACTAGCTGGTTCCAATGAGCAGTTCTTC.

V gene TRBV29-1 combines with J gene TRBJ2-2, with D tentatively TRBD2 (6 bases). The germline V gene has CDR1 SQVTM and CDR2 ANQGSEA. Trimming removed 7 bases from V and 0 bases from J, with 9 bases in between. This CDR3 comprises 13 residues. CDR3 coding DNA: TGCAGCGCAAGCGGGCCGAACACCGGGGAGCTGTTTTTT. The encoded protein is CSASGPNTGELFF.

The chain has TRBV28 and TRBJ2-2, with 7 bases lining up with TRBD1. V shed 5 bases, J shed 5 bases, and the junction held 2 bases outside the gene matches. The CDR3 contains 13 residues. Germline CDR1 reads MDHEN; CDR2 reads SYDVKM. The DNA of the CDR3 is TGTGCCAGCAGTCCAGGGGGAACCGGGGAGCTGTTTTTT. It specifies CASSPGGTGELFF.

In regard to this clone: The DNA is omitted, as the CDR3 cannot be located on it reliably, and the CDR3 follows TCRdb's listing. Other DNA sequences of this sample code for an identical CDR3. The chain links TRBV27 to TRBJ2-7; TRBD2, the table's D call, lacks a check against the DNA. Looked up from germline, CDR1 is MNHEY and CDR2 is SMNVEV (reference sequence). The CDR3 numbers 13 amino acids, ends counted. CDR3 amino acids: CASSSGSSYEQYF.

This clone was picked up a small number of times. J is TRBJ2-5 and V is TRBV6-5; 7 nucleotides match TRBD1. This CDR3 comprises 14 residues. Germline V gene sequence: CDR1 MNHEY, CDR2 SVGAGI. V lost 0 bases, J lost 5 bases, and 3 bases stayed unmatched. DNA of the CDR3: TGTGCCAGCAGTTACTCGACAGGGTGGGAGACCCAGTACTTC. Protein sequence: CASSYSTGWETQYF.

This chain connects TRBV5-8 to TRBJ1-1; D is perhaps TRBD1 (5 bases). The V end was cut by 0 bases, the J end by 1 base, with 7 bases between. CDR3 length: 14 residues. The germline V gene encodes CDR1 SGHTS and CDR2 YDEGEE. CDR3 residues: CASSLGTQNTEAFF. In DNA form, the CDR3 reads TGTGCCAGCAGCTTGGGGACACAGAACACTGAAGCTTTCTTT.

The chain employs TRBV27 and TRBJ2-1; possible D gene TRBD2, 5 bases. Per the germline V gene, CDR1 is MNHEY and CDR2 is SMNVEV (reference sequence). Trimming left V 5 bases short and J 0 bases short, with 11 bases between. CDR3 length: 15 amino acids. Here the CDR3 DNA reads TGTGCCAGCAGTCAATATCGGGGCTCCTACAATGAGCAGTTCTTC. It translates to CASSQYRGSYNEQFF.

The V gene is TRBV6-1, the J gene TRBJ2-7; D is uncertain. The length of the CDR3 is 13 residues. The V gene lost 4 bases and the J gene lost 3 bases, with 10 bases spanning the gap. CDR1 and CDR2 (germline): MNHNS, SASEGT. The DNA of the CDR3 is TGTGCCAGCAGTGTCGGGCTTGTCTACGAGCAGTACTTC. Residues: CASSVGLVYEQYF.

This clone occurred once. The rearrangement links TRBV30 to TRBJ1-5; the D gene is possibly TRBD1 (5 bases). CDR3 length equals 13 residues. The V gene's germline CDR1 is GTSNPN and CDR2 SVGIG (reference sequence). The ends were cut back, 5 bases at V and 4 bases at J, with 12 bases in the middle. The CDR3 nucleotides are TGTGCCTGGGCCGTCCAGGGTAATCAGCCCCAGCATTTT. Its translation: CAWAVQGNQPQHF.

The chain is built from TRBV5-1 and TRBJ1-1, with D uncertain. From germline, CDR1 is SGHRS and CDR2 YFSETQ. This CDR3 has 16 amino acids. V lost 0 bases and J lost 5, with 17 bases in between. CDR3 nucleotide sequence: TGCGCCAGCAGCTTGGCCTTAATTGGACTGGGGACTGAAGCTTTCTTT. It encodes CASSLALIGLGTEAFF. Drawing the rest from reference TRBV5-1 and TRBJ1-1, the complete variable domain is KAGVTQTPRYLIKTRGQQVTLSCSPISGHRSVSWYQQTPGQGLQFLFEYFSETQRNKGNFPGRFSGRQFSNSRSEMNVSTLELGDSALYLCASSLALIGLGTEAFFGQGTRLTVV.

The rearrangement joins TRBV6-4 to TRBJ2-1; 10 bases align to TRBD2. This CDR3 has 17 residues. The junction had 7 bases not matched to a gene; V was cut back by 5 bases and J by 0 bases. Germline assignment: CDR1 MRHNA and CDR2 SNTAGT. Written as DNA, the CDR3 is TGTGCCAGCAGTTTCTCCCCTAGCGGGAGCTCCTACAATGAGCAGTTCTTC. Residues: CASSFSPSGSSYNEQFF.

The rearrangement links TRBV2 to TRBJ1-1; tentatively, D is TRBD1 (5 bases). This CDR3 has 16 residues. Trimming left V 6 bases short and J 6 bases short, with 23 bases between. The germline V gene has CDR1 SNHLY and CDR2 FYNNEI. The CDR3 nucleotides are TGTGCCAGCAGCCTCCAGGGTACAGCGCGGCGCGCTGAAGCTTTCTTT. It yields the protein CASSLQGTARRAEAFF.

The genes are TRBV19 and TRBJ2-4; unclear D gene. V lost 11 bases, J lost 8 bases, and 22 bases lay in between. This CDR3 has 14 residues. The germline CDR1 and CDR2 sequences are LNHDA and SQIVND (reference sequence). The CDR3 DNA reads TGTGCCCCCCCCAAATCGGGTGCTACTGACATTCAGTACTTC. As protein: CAPPKSGATDIQYF.

As for this clone: Other DNA sequences in the sample encode the same CDR3. The J gene is TRBJ2-1, the V gene TRBV27; D unclear. Trimming pared 7 bases from V and 0 bases from J, leaving 1 base between. CDR3 size: 11 residues. The germline gives CDR1 MNHEY, CDR2 SMNVEV (reference sequence). CDR3 in DNA: TGTGCCAGCAACTCCTACAATGAGCAGTTCTTC. This encodes CASNSYNEQFF.

This clone was seen only once. V and J are TRBV19 and TRBJ2-7, with 7 bases aligning to TRBD2. V lost 3 bases to trimming and J lost 0 bases; unmatched junction nucleotides: 8. The CDR3 extends over 16 amino acids. Germline V gene data show CDR1 as LNHDA and CDR2 as SQIVND (reference sequence). CDR3: CASSIGLLAASYEQYF. In nucleotides, the CDR3 is TGTGCCAGTAGTATTGGATTGCTAGCGGCCTCCTACGAGCAGTACTTC.

This sequence joins TRBV7-8 and TRBJ2-5, with 7 bases matching TRBD2. The CDR3 is 13 residues long. Unmatched junction bases numbered 2, after V lost 2 bases and J lost 5 bases. Germline V gene sequence: CDR1 SGHVS, CDR2 FQNEAQ. CDR3 sequence: CASSLWGGETQYF. CDR3 DNA sequence: TGTGCCAGCAGCTTATGGGGGGGGGAGACCCAGTACTTC.

The chain couples TRBV5-5 to TRBJ2-5, with 11 bases matching TRBD1. The CDR3 contains 14 residues. Trimming took 4 bases from V and 5 from J; bases not matched to a gene: 4. Per germline, CDR1 SGHKS and CDR2 YYEKEE (reference sequence). This chain's CDR3 is CASSRGQGAETQYF. The CDR3 DNA follows: TGTGCCAGCAGCCGAGGACAGGGGGCGGAGACCCAGTACTTC.

The chain joins TRBV21-1 to TRBJ1-1. TRBV21-1 is reported as a pseudogene. The CDR3 is 12 residues long. The CDR3 DNA reads TGTGCCAGCAGCCTCCACCGAGATCGGGCTTTCTTT. It translates to CASSLHRDRAFF.

The V and J genes are TRBV7-3 and TRBJ1-1; D not certain. Per the germline V gene, CDR1 is SGHTA and CDR2 is FQGTGA. The CDR3 extends over 13 amino acids. The V end lost 2 bases, the J end lost 7 bases, and 11 bases lay between the germline ends. The CDR3 region has the DNA TGTGCCAGCAGCTTATTTGGGATTGATGAAGCTTTCTTT. It encodes CASSLFGIDEAFF.

The chain combines TRBV7-9 with TRBJ2-7; D is uncertain. Trimming stripped 4 bases from V and 5 bases from J, with 9 bases between. The CDR3 loop spans 12 amino acids. From germline, CDR1 is SEHNR and CDR2 FQNEAQ (reference sequence). The CDR3 here is CASSYLLDEQYF. CDR3 nucleotides: TGTGCCAGCAGCTACCTCCTGGACGAGCAGTACTTC.

This chain joins TRBV7-9 and TRBJ2-3; a possible D gene is TRBD2 (6 bases). Trimming stripped 1 base from V and 0 bases from J, with 8 bases between. CDR3 length: 15 amino acids. Germline lookup yields CDR1 SEHNR and CDR2 FQNEAQ (reference sequence). The CDR3 sequence: CASSLEGLSTDTQYF. CDR3 DNA: TGTGCCAGCAGCTTAGAGGGACTGAGCACAGATACGCAGTATTTT. The full variable domain, its missing parts supplied by reference TRBV7-9 and TRBJ2-3, is DTGVSQNPRHKITKRGQNVTFRCDPISEHNRLYWYRQTLGQGPEFLTYFQNEAQLEKSRLLSDRFSAERPKGSFSTLEIQRTEQGDSAMYLCASSLEGLSTDTQYFGPGTRLTVL.

The chain links TRBV19 to TRBJ1-5, with TRBD1 matching 9 bases. The germline V gene has CDR1 LNHDA and CDR2 SQIVND (reference sequence). The CDR3 runs to 14 residues. V lost 7 bases, J lost 6 bases, and 7 bases stayed unmatched. The CDR3 is CASKDRGGRQPQHF. The CDR3 coding sequence is TGTGCCAGTAAGGACAGGGGTGGTCGTCAGCCCCAGCATTTT.

The rearrangement uses TRBV4-2 and TRBJ2-7, with D unclear. V lost 1 base and J 2 bases, leaving 6 bases between the germline ends. Germline V CDR1 and CDR2: LGHNA, YNFKEQ. This CDR3 spans 13 amino acids. DNA of the CDR3: TGTGCCAGCAGCCAAGGCTCTCCCTACGAGCAGTACTTC. This encodes CASSQGSPYEQYF.

This rearrangement joins TRBV15 to TRBJ1-1, with TRBD1 as a possible D gene (5 bases). The V end lost 0 bases, the J end lost 0 bases, and 8 bases lay between the germline ends. Germline CDR1 and CDR2: LNHNV and YYDKDF (reference sequence). The CDR3 sequence is 15 residues long. The CDR3 coding sequence is TGTGCCACCAGCAGAGATGGGGGGATGAACACTGAAGCTTTCTTT. Its translation: CATSRDGGMNTEAFF.

The chain links TRBV6-5 to TRBJ2-7; 10 bases map to TRBD2. The CDR3 covers 15 residues. Germline CDR1 is MNHEY and CDR2 is SVGAGI. The ends lost 6 bases at V and 6 bases at J; junction bases unmatched: 11. This CDR3 reads CASRSPSGSLFEQYF. The DNA of the CDR3 is TGTGCCAGCAGGTCACCTAGCGGGAGTTTGTTCGAGCAGTACTTC.

As for this clone: Other DNA sequences from this sample encode an identical CDR3 as well. This chain connects TRBV11-2 to TRBJ2-7; D is unclear. V lost 1 base and J 4 bases, leaving 2 bases between the germline ends. The CDR3 is 11 residues long. Germline V lookup: CDR1 SGHAT, CDR2 FQNNGV. The CDR3 DNA reads as TGTGCCAGCAGCTTAGTATACGAGCAGTACTTC. Translation gives CASSLVYEQYF.

This clone appeared a single time. The chain uses TRBV30 and TRBJ2-1, with D possibly matching TRBD1 (8 bases). The V end lost 3 bases, the J end lost 6 bases, and 15 bases lay between the germline ends. The CDR3 length is 14 residues. The germline CDR1 and CDR2 sequences are GTSNPN and SVGIG (reference sequence). Written as DNA, the CDR3 is TGTGCCTGGAGCGAGCACAGGGGGGGCAATGAGCAGTTCTTC. Translating it yields CAWSEHRGGNEQFF.

The chain links TRBV5-4 to TRBJ1-2; D ambiguous. V dropped 2 bases and J dropped 1 base, with 12 bases sitting between them. The germline gives CDR1 SGHNT, CDR2 YYREEE (reference sequence). The CDR3 covers 15 residues. This CDR3 reads CASSFRRERNYGYTF. Written as DNA, the CDR3 is TGTGCCAGCAGCTTTCGTCGGGAACGTAACTATGGCTACACCTTC.

The CDR3 spells CAASLGLYNEQFF. The CDR3 DNA follows: TGTGCCGCCAGCTTAGGACTTTACAATGAGCAGTTCTTC. The chain joins TRBV7-9 to TRBJ2-1; D is possibly TRBD2 (5 bases). The V and J ends lost 11 bases and 4 bases respectively, with 15 bases between them. CDR3 length: 13 residues. CDR1 and CDR2 from the germline V gene are SEHNR and FQNEAQ (reference sequence).

The chain links TRBV28 to TRBJ1-1, with 9 nucleotides matching TRBD1. This CDR3 region has 18 residues. V was clipped by 5 bases and J by 6 bases; unmatched bases: 19. Germline CDR1 is MDHEN and CDR2 is SYDVKM. CDR3 nucleotides: TGTGCCAGCAGTGGCACACAGGGGGCGCTGGGGTTTTGGGCTGAAGCTTTCTTT. The encoded protein is CASSGTQGALGFWAEAFF.